This TCR beta chain was sequenced in a study of T cell repertoires in cytomegalovirus infection. Background on the study: In public TCR beta signatures, there were indications of both CMV infection and matching HLA type. Study-level findings and limits: The ex vivo response was dominated by HLA-C-restricted CMV-specific TCR beta clonotypes. Using cumulative public TCR beta family frequency, the authors identified those who carried CMV together with the relevant HLA.

TCRdb re-called the reads through MiXCR, storing one row per CDR3 protein. There are nearly 450,000 distinct CDR3 sequences in the sample; around 32% occur only once, and roughly 15% lies in the top ten. The CDR3 is 19 amino acids. The V segment lost 3 bases and the J segment 0 bases; nucleotides outside the gene matches: 8. Germline V CDR1 and CDR2: MNHEY, SMNVEV (reference sequence). Notes on this clonotype: The antigen remains undetermined.

The V gene is TRBV27, the J gene TRBJ2-3, with 14 bases identical to TRBD2. The sequenced material came from PBMCs. This clonotype originated in a human donor in good health (CMV status not recorded). Some clones in this sample may be carry-over from other donors' samples. In DNA form, the CDR3 reads TGTGCCAGCAGTTTCGCGGGACTAGCGGGGGCGTTTAGCACAGATACGCAGTATTTT. Protein product: CASSFAGLAGAFSTDTQYF.